The clone carrying this T cell receptor (beta chain) showed up just a few times. Its antigen is as yet unknown. The data were taken from a study of identical twins. Study results and limitations: In cord blood, abundant beta clonotypes had fewer insertions; memory showed no trend.

Healthy Caucasians provided all donations. One entry per CDR3 protein results from TCRdb running MiXCR on the 5' RACE reads. The sample lists 700,000 to 950,000 distinct CDR3 sequences, about 12% occurring once. These data are also associated with another study on yellow fever vaccine responses in identical twins. That report adds: As reported, the vaccine T cell response of twins seemed partly convergent and partly personalized.

The sample comprised PBMCs. The source of this sequence is a young woman in good health.

CDR3 sequence reads: CASSRGPRGGELFF. Here the CDR3 DNA reads TGTGCCAGCAGCCGCGGGCCGAGGGGCGGGGAGCTGTTTTTT. This sequence joins TRBV12-3 or TRBV12-4 and TRBJ2-2; D possibly uses TRBD1 or TRBD2 (5 bases each). The CDR3 covers 14 residues. Trimming stripped 6 bases from V and 7 bases from J, with 15 bases between.